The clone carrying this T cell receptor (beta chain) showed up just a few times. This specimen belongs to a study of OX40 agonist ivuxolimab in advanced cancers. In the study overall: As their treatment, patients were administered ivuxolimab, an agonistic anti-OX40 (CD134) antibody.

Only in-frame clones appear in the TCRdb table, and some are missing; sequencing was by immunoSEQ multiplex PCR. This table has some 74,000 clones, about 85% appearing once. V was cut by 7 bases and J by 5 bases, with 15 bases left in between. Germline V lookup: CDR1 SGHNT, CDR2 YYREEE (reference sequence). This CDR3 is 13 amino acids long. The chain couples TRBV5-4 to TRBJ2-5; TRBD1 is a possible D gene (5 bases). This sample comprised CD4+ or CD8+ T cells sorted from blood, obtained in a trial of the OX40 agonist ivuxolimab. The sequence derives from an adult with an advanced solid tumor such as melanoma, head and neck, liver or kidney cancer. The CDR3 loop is CASFFQGGETQYF. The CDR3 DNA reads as TGTGCCAGCTTTTTCCAGGGTGGGGAGACCCAGTACTTC.